These 12 T cell receptor beta chains were all obtained from the same sample, sequenced in a study of shared clonotypes between healthy human individuals. TCRdb's table, derived via immunoSEQ multiplex PCR, lists solely in-frame clones and lacks some. The data show millions of clones, with just under 95% seen just once and 0.85% to 1.2% held by the top ten. The naive CD8 fraction comprised CD45RO-negative cells positively selected for CCR7 and excluded terminally differentiated effector memory CD45RA+ cells. Sequencing was carried out using naive CD8+ T cells sorted from blood. All receptors come from a man younger than 35 in good health.

J is TRBJ1-5 and V is TRBV5-3, with no clear D. TRBV5-3 is recorded as an ORF, its role being uncertain. Trimming removed 0 bases from V and 0 bases from J, with 7 bases in between. The CDR3 spans 15 residues. The CDR3 DNA reads TGTGCCAGAAGCTTGGACTGGAATAGCAATCAGCCCCAGCATTTT. Translating gives CARSLDWNSNQPQHF.

The J gene is TRBJ1-2, the V gene TRBV5-1; 7 bases map to TRBD1. V gave up 2 bases and J gave up 3 bases; unmatched junction bases: 7. The CDR3 is 15 residues long. Germline V gene lookup returns CDR1 SGHRS and CDR2 YFSETQ. CDR3 loop: CASSFNRGSDYGYTF. CDR3 DNA sequence: TGCGCCAGCAGCTTTAACAGGGGCTCAGACTATGGCTACACCTTC. Using reference TRBV5-1 and TRBJ1-2 for the parts outside the CDR3, the full variable domain is KAGVTQTPRYLIKTRGQQVTLSCSPISGHRSVSWYQQTPGQGLQFLFEYFSETQRNKGNFPGRFSGRQFSNSRSEMNVSTLELGDSALYLCASSFNRGSDYGYTFGSGTRLTVV.

The J gene is TRBJ2-7, the V gene TRBV4-1, with D possibly TRBD1 on 5 matching bases. V was pared by 0 bases and J by 6 bases, with 15 bases between. This CDR3 has 15 residues. Germline assignment: CDR1 MGHRA and CDR2 YSYEKL. The CDR3 region is CASSQEGLVGPEQYF. CDR3 in DNA: TGCGCCAGCAGCCAAGAGGGGCTAGTTGGGCCCGAGCAGTACTTC.

The chain has TRBV4-1 and TRBJ2-7; no reliable D call. Deletions cut 0 bases from V and 1 base from J, with 13 bases between. The germline gives CDR1 MGHRA, CDR2 YSYEKL. The CDR3 contains 16 residues. The CDR3 here is CASSQEATLLSYEQYF. CDR3 nucleotide sequence: TGCGCCAGCAGCCAAGAGGCCACTCTACTTTCCTACGAGCAGTACTTC.

The V call is TRBV2, the J call TRBJ2-7; D uncertain. Germline V gives CDR1 SNHLY, CDR2 FYNNEI. V lost 7 bases and J 6 bases, leaving 10 bases between the germline ends. The length of the CDR3 is 11 residues. As DNA, the CDR3 is TGTGCCAGCATTCGCGCAGTCGAGCAGTACTTC. It encodes CASIRAVEQYF.

On this clone: In the same sample, other DNA sequences code for this CDR3. This chain links TRBV5-1 with TRBJ2-7; D gene uncertain. The CDR3 covers 15 residues. Deletions cut 0 bases from V and 0 bases from J, with 10 bases between. The germline gives CDR1 SGHRS, CDR2 YFSETQ. CDR3 sequence reads: CASSLGTASSYEQYF. The CDR3 bases are TGCGCCAGCAGCTTGGGCACGGCTTCCTCCTACGAGCAGTACTTC.

The rearrangement joins TRBV6-1 to TRBJ2-3; D perhaps matches TRBD2 (5 bases). V dropped 3 bases and J dropped 0 bases, with 7 bases sitting between them. The CDR3 spans 14 residues. Germline V CDR1 and CDR2: MNHNS, SASEGT. CDR3 nucleotide sequence: TGTGCCAGCAGTGAGGGCGGGAGCACAGATACGCAGTATTTT. It yields the protein CASSEGGSTDTQYF.

The chain couples TRBV7-2 to TRBJ2-7, with D perhaps being TRBD1 or TRBD2 (5 bases each). Germline-derived CDR1 and CDR2 are SGHTA and FQGNSA. Trimming cost V 7 bases and J 0 bases, with 16 bases left between them. The CDR3 spans 15 residues. This chain's CDR3 is CASTPGTLASYEQYF. CDR3 coding DNA: TGTGCCAGCACTCCGGGGACCCTTGCCTCCTACGAGCAGTACTTC.

The V call is TRBV5-1, the J call TRBJ1-6; D is ambiguous. From germline, CDR1 is SGHRS and CDR2 YFSETQ. V gave up 0 bases and J gave up 11 bases, with 12 bases separating them. The CDR3 spans 14 residues. The CDR3 loop is CASSLAEALTPLHF. CDR3 bases: TGCGCCAGCAGCTTGGCGGAAGCCCTCACACCCCTCCACTTT.

The chain is built from TRBV6-5 and TRBJ1-4; D is uncertain. Between the trimmed V and J ends, which lost 5 bases and 4 bases, there was a span of 8 bases. Per germline, CDR1 MNHEY and CDR2 SVGAGI. This CDR3 comprises 13 residues. The CDR3 loop is CASSHEYNEKLFF. The CDR3 DNA reads TGTGCCAGCAGTCACGAATATAATGAAAAACTGTTTTTT.

The CDR3 loop reads CSVGPWDRVDTEAFF. The CDR3 nucleotides are TGCAGCGTCGGGCCCTGGGACAGGGTGGACACTGAAGCTTTCTTT. The chain has TRBV29-1 and TRBJ1-1, with 9 bases that match TRBD1. V dropped 6 bases and J dropped 3; count of bases not matched to a gene: 11. From germline, CDR1 is SQVTM and CDR2 ANQGSEA. The CDR3 is made up of 15 amino acids.

The rearrangement links TRBV4-3 to TRBJ2-7, with 7 bases that match TRBD2. The CDR3 sequence is 16 residues long. Germline CDR1 LGHNA, CDR2 YSLEER. V trimming: 0 bases; J trimming: 2 bases; junction bases outside the gene matches: 7. CDR3 sequence (DNA): TGCGCCAGCAGCCAAGATCTGGGGGGGTTTACCTACGAGCAGTACTTC. Translated, it gives CASSQDLGGFTYEQYF.